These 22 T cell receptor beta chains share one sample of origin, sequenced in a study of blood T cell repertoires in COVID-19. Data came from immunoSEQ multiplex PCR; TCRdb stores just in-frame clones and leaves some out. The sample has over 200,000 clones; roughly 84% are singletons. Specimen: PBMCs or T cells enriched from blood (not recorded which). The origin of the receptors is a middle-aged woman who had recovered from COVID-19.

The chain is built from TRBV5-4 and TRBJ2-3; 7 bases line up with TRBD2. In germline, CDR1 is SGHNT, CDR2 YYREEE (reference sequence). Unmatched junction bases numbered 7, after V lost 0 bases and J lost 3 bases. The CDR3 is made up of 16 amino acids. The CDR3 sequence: CASSLAGGSVTDTQYF. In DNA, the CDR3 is TGTGCCAGCAGCTTGGCGGGCGGGAGCGTAACAGATACGCAGTATTTT.

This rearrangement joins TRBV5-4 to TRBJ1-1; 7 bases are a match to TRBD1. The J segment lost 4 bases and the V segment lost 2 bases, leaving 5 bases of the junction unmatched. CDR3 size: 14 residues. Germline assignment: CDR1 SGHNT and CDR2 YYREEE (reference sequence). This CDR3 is CASSFRGRPTEAFF. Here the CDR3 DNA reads TGTGCCAGCAGCTTTAGGGGGCGCCCCACTGAAGCTTTCTTT. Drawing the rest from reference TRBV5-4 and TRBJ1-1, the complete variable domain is ETGVTQSPTHLIKTRGQQVTLRCSSQSGHNTVSWYQQALGQGPQFIFQYYREEENGRGNFPPRFSGLQFPNYSSELNVNALELDDSALYLCASSFRGRPTEAFFGQGTRLTVV.

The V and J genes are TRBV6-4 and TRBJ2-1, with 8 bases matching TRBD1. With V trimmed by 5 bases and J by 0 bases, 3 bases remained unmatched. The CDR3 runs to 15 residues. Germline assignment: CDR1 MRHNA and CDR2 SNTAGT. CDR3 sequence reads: CASSLTGGSYNEQFF. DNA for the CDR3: TGTGCCAGCAGTCTAACAGGGGGCTCCTACAATGAGCAGTTCTTC.

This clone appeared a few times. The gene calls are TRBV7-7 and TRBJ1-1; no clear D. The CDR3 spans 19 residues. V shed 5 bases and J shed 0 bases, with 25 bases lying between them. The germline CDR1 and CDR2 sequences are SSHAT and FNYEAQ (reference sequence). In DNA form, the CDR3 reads TGTGCCAGCAGCCTGAGGCTACGGTTTTTTTCGGCCTTGAACACTGAAGCTTTCTTT. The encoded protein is CASSLRLRFFSALNTEAFF.

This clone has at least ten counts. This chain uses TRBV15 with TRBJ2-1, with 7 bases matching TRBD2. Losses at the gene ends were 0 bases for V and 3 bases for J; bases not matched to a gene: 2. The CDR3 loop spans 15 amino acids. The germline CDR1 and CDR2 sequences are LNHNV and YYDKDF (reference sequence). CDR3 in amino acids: CATSREAGDYNEQFF. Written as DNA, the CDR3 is TGTGCCACCAGCAGAGAGGCGGGAGACTACAATGAGCAGTTCTTC.

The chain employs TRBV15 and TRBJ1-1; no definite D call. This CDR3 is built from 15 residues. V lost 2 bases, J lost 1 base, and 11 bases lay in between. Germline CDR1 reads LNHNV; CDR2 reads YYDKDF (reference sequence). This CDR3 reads CATSRIGGSNTEAFF. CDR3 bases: TGTGCCACCAGCAGAATCGGCGGCTCGAACACTGAAGCTTTCTTT.

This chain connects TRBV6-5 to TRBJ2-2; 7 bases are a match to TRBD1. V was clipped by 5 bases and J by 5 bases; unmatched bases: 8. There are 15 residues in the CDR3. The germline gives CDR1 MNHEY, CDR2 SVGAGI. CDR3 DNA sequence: TGTGCCAGCAGTACCGGGACAGTATTTACCGGGGAGCTGTTTTTT. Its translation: CASSTGTVFTGELFF.

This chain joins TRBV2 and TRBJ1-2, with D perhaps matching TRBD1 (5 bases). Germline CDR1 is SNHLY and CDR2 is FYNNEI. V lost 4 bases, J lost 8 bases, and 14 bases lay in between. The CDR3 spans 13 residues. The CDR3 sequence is CASSVRAEGGYTF. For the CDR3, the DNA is TGTGCCAGCAGTGTCAGGGCAGAAGGAGGCTACACCTTC.

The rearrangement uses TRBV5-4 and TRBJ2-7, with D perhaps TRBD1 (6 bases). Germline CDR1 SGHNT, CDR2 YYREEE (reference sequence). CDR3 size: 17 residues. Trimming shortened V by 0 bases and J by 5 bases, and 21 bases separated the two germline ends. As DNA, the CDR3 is TGTGCCAGCAGCTTGGAGGCGGTTGGGGGCCATGGGCACGAGCAGTACTTC. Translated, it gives CASSLEAVGGHGHEQYF.

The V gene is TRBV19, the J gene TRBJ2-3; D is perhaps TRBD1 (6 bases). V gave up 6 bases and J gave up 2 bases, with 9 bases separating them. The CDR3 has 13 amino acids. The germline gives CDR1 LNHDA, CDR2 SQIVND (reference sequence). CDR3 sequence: CASRSGATDTQYF. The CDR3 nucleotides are TGTGCCAGTAGATCAGGGGCCACAGATACGCAGTATTTT.

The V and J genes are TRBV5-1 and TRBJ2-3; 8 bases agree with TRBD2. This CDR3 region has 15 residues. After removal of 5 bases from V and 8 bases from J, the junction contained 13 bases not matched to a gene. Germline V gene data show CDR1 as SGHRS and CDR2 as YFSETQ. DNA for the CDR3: TGCGCCAGCAGGGCGGGACTAGAGTCCCGAGTTACGCAGTATTTT. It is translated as CASRAGLESRVTQYF.

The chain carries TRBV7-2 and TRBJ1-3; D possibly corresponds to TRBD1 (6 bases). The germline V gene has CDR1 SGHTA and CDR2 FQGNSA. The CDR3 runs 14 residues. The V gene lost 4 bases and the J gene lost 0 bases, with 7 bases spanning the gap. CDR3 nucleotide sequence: TGTGCCAGCAGCTGGGACATCTCTGGAAACACCATATATTTT. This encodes CASSWDISGNTIYF.

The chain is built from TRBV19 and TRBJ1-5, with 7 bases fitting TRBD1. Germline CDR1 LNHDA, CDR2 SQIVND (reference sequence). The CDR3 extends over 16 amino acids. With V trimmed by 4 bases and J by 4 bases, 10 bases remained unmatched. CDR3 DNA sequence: TGTGCCAGTAGTAACCCAGGGACAGCCATTAATCAGCCCCAGCATTTT. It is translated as CASSNPGTAINQPQHF. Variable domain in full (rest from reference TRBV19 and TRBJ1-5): DGGITQSPKYLFRKEGQNVTLSCEQNLNHDAMYWYRQDPGQGLRLIYYSQIVNDFQKGDIAEGYSVSREKKESFPLTVTSAQKNPTAFYLCASSNPGTAINQPQHFGDGTRLSIL.

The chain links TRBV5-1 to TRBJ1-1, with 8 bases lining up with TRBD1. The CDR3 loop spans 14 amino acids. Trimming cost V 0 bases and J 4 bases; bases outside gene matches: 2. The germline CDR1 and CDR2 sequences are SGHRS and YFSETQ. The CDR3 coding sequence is TGCGCCAGCAGCTTGGATACAGGGGGCACTGAAGCTTTCTTT. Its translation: CASSLDTGGTEAFF.

CDR3 amino acids: CASSQFSQISGNTIYF. The CDR3 DNA sequence: TGCGCCAGCAGCCAATTTTCCCAGATCTCTGGAAACACCATATATTTT. The V call is TRBV4-1, the J call TRBJ1-3; D gene unclear. Germline-derived CDR1 and CDR2 are MGHRA and YSYEKL. V dropped 2 bases and J dropped 0 bases, with 11 bases sitting between them. This CDR3 is 16 amino acids long.

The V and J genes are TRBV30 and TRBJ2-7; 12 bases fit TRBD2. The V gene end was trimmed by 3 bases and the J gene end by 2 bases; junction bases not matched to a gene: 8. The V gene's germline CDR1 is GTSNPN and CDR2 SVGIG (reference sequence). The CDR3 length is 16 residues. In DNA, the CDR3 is TGTGCCTGGAGCCCACTCCTAGCGGGAGGGCCCTACGAGCAGTACGTC. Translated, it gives CAWSPLLAGGPYEQYV.

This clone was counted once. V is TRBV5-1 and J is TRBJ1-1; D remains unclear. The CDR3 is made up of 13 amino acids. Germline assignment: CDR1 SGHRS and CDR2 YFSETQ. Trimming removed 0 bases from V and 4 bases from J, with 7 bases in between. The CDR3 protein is CASSLGGATEAFF. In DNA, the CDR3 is TGCGCCAGCAGCTTGGGGGGAGCCACTGAAGCTTTCTTT. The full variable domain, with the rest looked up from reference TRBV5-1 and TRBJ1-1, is KAGVTQTPRYLIKTRGQQVTLSCSPISGHRSVSWYQQTPGQGLQFLFEYFSETQRNKGNFPGRFSGRQFSNSRSEMNVSTLELGDSALYLCASSLGGATEAFFGQGTRLTVV.

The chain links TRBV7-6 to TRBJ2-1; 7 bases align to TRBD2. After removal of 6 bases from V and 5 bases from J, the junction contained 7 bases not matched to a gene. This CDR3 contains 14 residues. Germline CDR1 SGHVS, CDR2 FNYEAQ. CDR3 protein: CASSLGGGDNEQFF. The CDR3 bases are TGTGCCAGCAGTCTCGGCGGGGGAGACAATGAGCAGTTCTTC.

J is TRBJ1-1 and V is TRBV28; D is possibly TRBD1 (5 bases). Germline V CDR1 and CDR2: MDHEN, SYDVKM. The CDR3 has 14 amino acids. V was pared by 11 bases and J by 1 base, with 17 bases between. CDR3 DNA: TGTGCCGGATCTGACAGCCCTGAGAACACTGAAGCTTTCTTT. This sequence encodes CAGSDSPENTEAFF.

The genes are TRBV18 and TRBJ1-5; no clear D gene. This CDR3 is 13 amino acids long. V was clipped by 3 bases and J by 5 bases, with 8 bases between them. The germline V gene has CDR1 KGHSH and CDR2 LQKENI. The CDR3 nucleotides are TGTGCCAGCTCACCTCACCGAGATCAGCCCCAGCATTTT. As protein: CASSPHRDQPQHF.

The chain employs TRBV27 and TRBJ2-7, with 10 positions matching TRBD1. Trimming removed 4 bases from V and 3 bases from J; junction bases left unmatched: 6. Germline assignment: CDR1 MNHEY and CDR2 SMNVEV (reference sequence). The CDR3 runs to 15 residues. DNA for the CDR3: TGTGCCAGCAGTTGGCCGGGACAGGGGATCTACGAGCAGTACTTC. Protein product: CASSWPGQGIYEQYF.

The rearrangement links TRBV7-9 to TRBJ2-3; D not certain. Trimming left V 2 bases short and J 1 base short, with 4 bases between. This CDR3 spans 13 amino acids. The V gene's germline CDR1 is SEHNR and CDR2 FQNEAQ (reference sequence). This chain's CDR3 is CASSLQGTDTQYF. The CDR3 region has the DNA TGTGCCAGCAGCTTACAGGGCACAGATACGCAGTATTTT.